This entry concerns a single T cell receptor (beta chain). This specimen comes from a study of radiation and T cells in renal cell carcinoma. Trimming removed 4 bases from V and 0 bases from J, with 14 bases in between. This CDR3 is 15 amino acids long. Germline-derived CDR1 and CDR2 are SGHRS and YFSETQ. Described time point: blood 4 weeks post-SBRT, at nephrectomy. The treatment was: 15 Gy SBRT to primary tumor, nephrectomy 4 weeks later. The tumor was a clear cell renal cell carcinoma. Produced via immunoSEQ multiplex PCR; TCRdb's table is partial and in-frame only. The table shows fewer than 200,000 clones, with about 88% occurring only once.

The chain recombines TRBV5-1 with TRBJ2-7; D is perhaps TRBD1 or TRBD2 (6 bases each). The sequence came from a woman in her forties or fifties with renal cell carcinoma. The sequencing used blood, collected from a patient whose treatment included radiotherapy and nephrectomy. CDR3 loop: CASSIADSASYEQYF. Here the CDR3 DNA reads TGCGCCAGCAGCATAGCGGACAGTGCCTCCTACGAGCAGTACTTC.